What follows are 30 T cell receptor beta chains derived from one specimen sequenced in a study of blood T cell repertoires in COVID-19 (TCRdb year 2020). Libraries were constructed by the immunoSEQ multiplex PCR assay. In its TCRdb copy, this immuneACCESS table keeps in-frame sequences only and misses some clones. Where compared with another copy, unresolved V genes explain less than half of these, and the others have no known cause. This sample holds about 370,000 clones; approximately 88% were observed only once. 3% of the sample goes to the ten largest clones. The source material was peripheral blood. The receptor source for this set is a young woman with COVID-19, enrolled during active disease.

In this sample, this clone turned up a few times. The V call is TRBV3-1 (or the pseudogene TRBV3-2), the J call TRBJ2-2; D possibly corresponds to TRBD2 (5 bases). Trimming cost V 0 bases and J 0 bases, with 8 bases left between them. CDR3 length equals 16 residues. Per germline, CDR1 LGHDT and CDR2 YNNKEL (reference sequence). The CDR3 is CASSQDSGANTGELFF. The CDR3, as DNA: TGTGCCAGCAGCCAAGATTCCGGGGCGAACACCGGGGAGCTGTTTTTT.

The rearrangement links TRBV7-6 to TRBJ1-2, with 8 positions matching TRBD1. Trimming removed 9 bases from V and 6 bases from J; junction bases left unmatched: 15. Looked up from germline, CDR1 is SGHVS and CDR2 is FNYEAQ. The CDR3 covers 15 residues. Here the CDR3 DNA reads TGTGCCAGTAGCCTCCGAAGACAGGGGTTGCATGGCTACACCTTC. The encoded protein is CASSLRRQGLHGYTF.

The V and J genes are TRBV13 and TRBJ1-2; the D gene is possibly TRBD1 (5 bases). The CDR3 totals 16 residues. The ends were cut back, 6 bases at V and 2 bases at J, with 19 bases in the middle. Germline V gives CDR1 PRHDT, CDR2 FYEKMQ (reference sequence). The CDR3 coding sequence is TGTGCCAGCAGTCTAAGCTTTGGGGCGGCGAACTATGGCTACACCTTC. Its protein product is CASSLSFGAANYGYTF.

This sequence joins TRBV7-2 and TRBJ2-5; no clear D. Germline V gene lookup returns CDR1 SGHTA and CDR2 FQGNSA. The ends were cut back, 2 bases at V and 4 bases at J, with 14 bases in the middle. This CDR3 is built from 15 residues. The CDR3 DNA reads TGTGCCAGCAGCTTAAGAGAGATGATACGAGAGACCCAGTACTTC. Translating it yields CASSLREMIRETQYF.

CDR3 bases: TGTGCCAGCAGTGAAGAGGTAGACATTCAGTACTTC. It yields the protein CASSEEVDIQYF. The chain combines TRBV25-1 with TRBJ2-4; D gene unclear. Trimming removed 2 bases from V and 8 bases from J, with 7 bases in between. Germline V gene data show CDR1 as MGHDK and CDR2 as SYGVNS. This CDR3 is built from 12 residues.

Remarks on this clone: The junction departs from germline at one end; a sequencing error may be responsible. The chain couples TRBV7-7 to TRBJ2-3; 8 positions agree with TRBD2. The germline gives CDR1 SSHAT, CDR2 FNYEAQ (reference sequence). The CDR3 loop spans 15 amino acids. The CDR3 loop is CASSPREGGIDTQYF. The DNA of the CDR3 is TGTGCTAGCAGCCCCCGGGAGGGCGGGATAGATACGCAGTATTTT.

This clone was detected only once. The CDR3 sequence: CASRPRTATNEKLFF. The CDR3, as DNA: TGTGCCAGCAGGCCCCGGACTGCAACTAATGAAAAACTGTTTTTT. The chain employs TRBV27 and TRBJ1-4; no firm D call. V lost 6 bases and J 0 bases, leaving 11 bases between the germline ends. This CDR3 is 15 amino acids long. Germline CDR1 reads MNHEY; CDR2 reads SMNVEV (reference sequence).

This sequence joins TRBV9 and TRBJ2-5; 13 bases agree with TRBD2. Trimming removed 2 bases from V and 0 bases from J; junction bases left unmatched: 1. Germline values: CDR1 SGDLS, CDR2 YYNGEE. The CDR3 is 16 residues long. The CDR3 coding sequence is TGTGCCAGCAGCGTGGGGACTAGCGGGGACCAAGAGACCCAGTACTTC. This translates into CASSVGTSGDQETQYF.

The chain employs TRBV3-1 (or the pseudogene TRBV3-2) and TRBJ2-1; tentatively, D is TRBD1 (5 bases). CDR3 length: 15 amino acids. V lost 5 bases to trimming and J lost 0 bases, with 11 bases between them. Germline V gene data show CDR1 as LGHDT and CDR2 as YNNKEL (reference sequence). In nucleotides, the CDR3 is TGTGCCAGCAGCAAGACAGTTAGCTCCTACAATGAGCAGTTCTTC. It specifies CASSKTVSSYNEQFF.

For the CDR3, the DNA is TGTGCCAGCAGCTTATCTGGCCGGGAGGGCCATGAGCAGTTCTTC. Residues: CASSLSGREGHEQFF. V usage is TRBV7-2 and J usage is TRBJ2-1, with 8 bases aligning to TRBD2. The CDR3 extends over 15 amino acids. Germline loops: CDR1 SGHTA, CDR2 FQGNSA. The J segment lost 8 bases and the V segment lost 2 bases, leaving 8 bases of the junction unmatched.

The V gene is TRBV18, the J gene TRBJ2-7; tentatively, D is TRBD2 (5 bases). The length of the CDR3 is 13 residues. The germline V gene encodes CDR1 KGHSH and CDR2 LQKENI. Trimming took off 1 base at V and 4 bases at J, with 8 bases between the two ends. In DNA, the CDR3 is TGTGCCAGCTCACCACTTGCGGGTTACGAGCAGTACGTC. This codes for CASSPLAGYEQYV.

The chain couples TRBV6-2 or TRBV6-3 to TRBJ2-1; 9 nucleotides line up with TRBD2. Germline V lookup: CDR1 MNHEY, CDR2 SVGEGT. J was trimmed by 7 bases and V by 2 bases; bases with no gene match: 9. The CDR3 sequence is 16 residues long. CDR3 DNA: TGTGCCAGCAGTTACAGGCGGGAGGGTGTAGGAAATGAGCAGTTCTTC. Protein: CASSYRREGVGNEQFF.

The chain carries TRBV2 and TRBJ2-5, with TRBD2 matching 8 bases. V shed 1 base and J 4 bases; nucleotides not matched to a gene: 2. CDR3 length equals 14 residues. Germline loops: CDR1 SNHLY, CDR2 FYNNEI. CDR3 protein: CASSEDLAGETQYF. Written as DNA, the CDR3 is TGTGCCAGCAGTGAAGACCTAGCGGGAGAGACCCAGTACTTC.

CDR3 bases: TGTGCCATCAGCGTTACTAGCGGGGGCCAATCCCGCTACGAGCAGTACTTC. Its translation: CAISVTSGGQSRYEQYF. The chain employs TRBV10-3 and TRBJ2-7, with 11 nucleotides matching TRBD2. Trimming at V came to 6 bases and at J to 3 bases, leaving 13 bases not matched to a gene. CDR3 size: 17 residues. Germline CDR1 is ENHRY and CDR2 is SYGVKD.

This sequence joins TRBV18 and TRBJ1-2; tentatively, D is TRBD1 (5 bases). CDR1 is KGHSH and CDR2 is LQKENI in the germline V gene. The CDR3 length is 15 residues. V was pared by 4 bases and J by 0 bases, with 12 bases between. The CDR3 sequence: CASSLLGVANYGYTF. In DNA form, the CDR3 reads TGTGCCAGCTCACTCCTAGGGGTAGCTAACTATGGCTACACCTTC.

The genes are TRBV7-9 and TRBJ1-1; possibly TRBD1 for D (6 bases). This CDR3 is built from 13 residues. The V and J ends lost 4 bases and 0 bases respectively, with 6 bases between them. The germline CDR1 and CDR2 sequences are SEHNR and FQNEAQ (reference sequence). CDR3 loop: CASSWTVNTEAFF. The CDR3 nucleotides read TGTGCCAGCAGCTGGACAGTGAACACTGAAGCTTTCTTT. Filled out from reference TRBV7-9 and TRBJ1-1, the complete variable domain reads DTGVSQNPRHKITKRGQNVTFRCDPISEHNRLYWYRQTLGQGPEFLTYFQNEAQLEKSRLLSDRFSAERPKGSFSTLEIQRTEQGDSAMYLCASSWTVNTEAFFGQGTRLTVV.

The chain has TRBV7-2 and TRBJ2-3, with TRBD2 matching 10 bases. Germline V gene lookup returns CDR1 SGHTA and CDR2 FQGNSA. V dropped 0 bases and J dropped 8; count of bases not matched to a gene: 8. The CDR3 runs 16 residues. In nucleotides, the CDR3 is TGTGCCAGCAGCTTAGCTCCTAGCGGGGGCCTTGGTACGCAGTATTTT. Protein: CASSLAPSGGLGTQYF.

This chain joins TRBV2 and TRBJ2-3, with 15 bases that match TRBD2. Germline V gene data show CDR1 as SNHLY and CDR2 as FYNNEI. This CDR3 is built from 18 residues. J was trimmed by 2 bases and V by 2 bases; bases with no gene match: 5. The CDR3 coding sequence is TGTGCCAGCAGTGAATCGGGGACTAGCGGGAGGCACACAGATACGCAGTATTTT. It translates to CASSESGTSGRHTDTQYF.

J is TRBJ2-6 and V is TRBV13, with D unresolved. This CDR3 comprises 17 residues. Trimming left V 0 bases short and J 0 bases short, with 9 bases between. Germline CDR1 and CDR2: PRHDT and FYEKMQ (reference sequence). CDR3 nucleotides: TGTGCCAGCAGCTTAGGGACAACAGTCTCTGGGGCCAACGTCCTGACTTTC. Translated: CASSLGTTVSGANVLTF.

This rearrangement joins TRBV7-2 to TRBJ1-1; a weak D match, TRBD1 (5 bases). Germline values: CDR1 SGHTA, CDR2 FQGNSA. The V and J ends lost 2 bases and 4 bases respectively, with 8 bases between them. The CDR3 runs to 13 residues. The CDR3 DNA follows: TGTGCCAGCAGCTTACGGGGGACCACTGAAGCTTTCTTT. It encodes CASSLRGTTEAFF.

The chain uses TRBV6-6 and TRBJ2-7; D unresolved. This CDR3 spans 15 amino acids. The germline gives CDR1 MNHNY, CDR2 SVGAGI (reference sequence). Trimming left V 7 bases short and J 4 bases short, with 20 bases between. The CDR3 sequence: CASTPSPSAVYEQYV. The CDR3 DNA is TGTGCCAGCACTCCGTCCCCATCGGCGGTGTACGAGCAGTACGTC.

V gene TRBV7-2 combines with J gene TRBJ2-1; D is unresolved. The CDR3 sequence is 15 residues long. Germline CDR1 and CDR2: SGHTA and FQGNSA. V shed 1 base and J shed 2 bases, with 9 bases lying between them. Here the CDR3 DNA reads TGTGCCAGCAGCTTAGGAGGCGGAACCTACAATGAGCAGTTCTTC. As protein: CASSLGGGTYNEQFF.

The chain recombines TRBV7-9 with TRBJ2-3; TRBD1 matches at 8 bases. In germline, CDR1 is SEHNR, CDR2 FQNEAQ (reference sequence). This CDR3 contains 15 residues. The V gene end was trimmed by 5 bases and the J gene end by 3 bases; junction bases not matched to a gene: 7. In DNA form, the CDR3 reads TGTGCCAGCAGCCAACAGGGGGAGTCGACAGATACGCAGTATTTT. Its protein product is CASSQQGESTDTQYF. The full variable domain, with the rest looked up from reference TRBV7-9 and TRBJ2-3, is DTGVSQNPRHKITKRGQNVTFRCDPISEHNRLYWYRQTLGQGPEFLTYFQNEAQLEKSRLLSDRFSAERPKGSFSTLEIQRTEQGDSAMYLCASSQQGESTDTQYFGPGTRLTVL.

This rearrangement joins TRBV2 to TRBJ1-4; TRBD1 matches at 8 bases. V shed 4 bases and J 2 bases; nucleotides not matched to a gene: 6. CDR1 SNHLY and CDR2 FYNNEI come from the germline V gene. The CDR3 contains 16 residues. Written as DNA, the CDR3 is TGTGCCAGCAGTGGACAGGGGTGGGGGACTAATGAAAAACTGTTTTTT. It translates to CASSGQGWGTNEKLFF. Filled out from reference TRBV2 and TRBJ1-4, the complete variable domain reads EPEVTQTPSHQVTQMGQEVILRCVPISNHLYFYWYRQILGQKVEFLVSFYNNEISEKSEIFDDQFSVERPDGSNFTLKIRSTKLEDSAMYFCASSGQGWGTNEKLFFGSGTQLSVL.

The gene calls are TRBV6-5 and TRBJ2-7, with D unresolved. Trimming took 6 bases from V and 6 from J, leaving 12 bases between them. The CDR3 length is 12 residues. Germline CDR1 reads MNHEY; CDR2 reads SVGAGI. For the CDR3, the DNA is TGTGCCAGCAGCTCCTCGCTCGGCGAGCAGTACGTC. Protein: CASSSSLGEQYV.

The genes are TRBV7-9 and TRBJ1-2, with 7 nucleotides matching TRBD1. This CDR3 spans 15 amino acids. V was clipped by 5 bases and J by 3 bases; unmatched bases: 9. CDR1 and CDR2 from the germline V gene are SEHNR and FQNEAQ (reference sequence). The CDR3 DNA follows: TGTGCCAGCAGCCGGTTTAGGGGGCCAGACTATGGCTACACCTTC. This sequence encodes CASSRFRGPDYGYTF.

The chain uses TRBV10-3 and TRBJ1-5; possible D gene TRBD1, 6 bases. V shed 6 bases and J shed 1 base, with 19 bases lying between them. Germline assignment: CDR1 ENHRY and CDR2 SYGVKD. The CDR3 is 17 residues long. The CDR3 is CAISEEETGSSNQPQHF. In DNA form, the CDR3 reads TGTGCCATCAGCGAAGAAGAGACAGGTTCAAGCAATCAGCCCCAGCATTTT.

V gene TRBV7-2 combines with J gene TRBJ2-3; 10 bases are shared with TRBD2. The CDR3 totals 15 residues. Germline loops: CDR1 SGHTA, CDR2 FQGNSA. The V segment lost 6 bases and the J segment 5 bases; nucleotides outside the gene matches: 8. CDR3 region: CASSESGGAEDTQYF. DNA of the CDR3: TGTGCCAGCAGTGAGAGCGGGGGGGCCGAAGATACGCAGTATTTT.

CDR3: CSVEERADTGELFF. DNA of the CDR3: TGCAGCGTTGAAGAGAGGGCCGACACCGGGGAGCTGTTTTTT. The genes are TRBV29-1 and TRBJ2-2, with TRBD2 as a possible D gene (5 bases). Germline CDR1 SQVTM, CDR2 ANQGSEA. There are 14 residues in the CDR3. Trimming took 0 bases from V and 3 from J, leaving 8 bases between them.

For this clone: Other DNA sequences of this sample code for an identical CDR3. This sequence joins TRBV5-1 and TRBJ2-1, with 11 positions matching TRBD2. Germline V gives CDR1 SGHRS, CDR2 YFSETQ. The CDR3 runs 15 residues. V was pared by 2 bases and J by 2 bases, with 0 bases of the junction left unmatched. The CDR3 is CASSFSGGAYNEQFF. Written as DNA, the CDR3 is TGCGCCAGCAGCTTTAGCGGGGGGGCCTACAATGAGCAGTTCTTC.